This is a list of T cell receptor beta chains from one sample in a study of Ad26.COV2.S vaccination and SARS-CoV-2 variants. Assay used: immunoSEQ multiplex PCR; TCRdb lists only in-frame clones, some missing. This repertoire shows about 390,000 clones, about nine tenths found once; its top ten account for under 4%. This specimen consisted of peripheral blood, obtained in a trial of Ad26.COV2.S vaccine versus placebo. The receptors derive from a person between 18 and 65 years old who received the Ad26.COV2.S COVID-19 vaccine or a placebo. CDR3s include the opening cysteine and the closing phenylalanine or tryptophan. D genes are given only for firm matches. Rows may omit the clone size; those that give it use once, few, many or a size class.

TRBJ2-5	.	TRBV6-2/TRBV6-3	.	TGTGCCAGCAGTTACAGTGGGGCCCCGTACCAAGAGACCCAGTACTTC	CASSYSGAPYQETQYF
TRBJ1-1	.	TRBV11-2	.	TGTGCCAGCAGCTTGGGGGCGGGTACTGAAGCTTTCTTT	CASSLGAGTEAFF
TRBJ1-1	TRBD1	TRBV30	.	TGTGCCTGGACCCCGACAGGGGTCACTGAAGCTTTCTTT	CAWTPTGVTEAFF
TRBJ1-2	.	TRBV10-3	once	TGTGCCATCAGTGGGGGCAACTATGGCTACACCTTC	CAISGGNYGYTF
TRBJ2-6	.	TRBV19	.	TGTGCCAGTAGTATTGTGGGGGGCCCGACCTCTGGGGCCAACGTCCTGACTTTC	CASSIVGGPTSGANVLTF
TRBJ1-5	TRBD1	TRBV6-2/TRBV6-3	.	TGTGCCAGCAGCCCCGCTGACAGGGGACACCAGCCCCAGCATTTT	CASSPADRGHQPQHF
TRBJ2-5	.	TRBV5-1	once	TGCGCCAGCAGCGGGGGCCAAGAGACCCAGTACTTC	CASSGGQETQYF
TRBJ1-3	.	TRBV30	.	TGTGCCTGGGTCTCTGGGGGGCTTAGGAACACCATATATTTT	CAWVSGGLRNTIYF
TRBJ1-2	.	TRBV6-2/TRBV6-3	.	TGTGCCAGCAGCATCAGGTCTAACTATGGCTACACCTTC	CASSIRSNYGYTF
TRBJ1-4	TRBD1	TRBV5-4	.	TGTGCCAGCAGCTCAGGGACAGCTGCTAATGAAAAACTGTTTTTT	CASSSGTAANEKLFF
TRBJ2-1	TRBD2	TRBV24-1	.	TGTGCCACCAGCCTCGGCGGGGGGGGCAACAATGAGCAGTTCTTC	CATSLGGGGNNEQFF
TRBJ2-7	.	TRBV11-3	.	TGTGCCAGCCGCACGGATCCCTCCTACGAGCAGTACTTC	CASRTDPSYEQYF
TRBJ2-1	.	TRBV6-2/TRBV6-3	.	TGTGCCAGCAGTTACGTTGGGAACAATGAGCAGTTCTTC	CASSYVGNNEQFF
TRBJ1-2	.	TRBV5-6	.	TGTGCCAGCAGCCCTAAGCGTGGGGTCTATGGCTACACCTTC	CASSPKRGVYGYTF
TRBJ1-6	.	TRBV5-4	few	TGTGCCAGCAGCTCCGGGGAATCACCCCTCCACTTT	CASSSGESPLHF
TRBJ2-5	TRBD2	TRBV27	.	TGTGCCAGCAGATCAACTAGCGGACAAGAGACCCAGTACTTC	CASRSTSGQETQYF
TRBJ2-7	.	TRBV3-1/TRBV3-2	.	TGTGCCAGCAGCCAACTCACAGACATACCCTACGAGCAGTACTTC	CASSQLTDIPYEQYF
TRBJ1-6	.	TRBV12-3/TRBV12-4	.	TGTGCCAGCAGTTTCAGGAATTCACCCCTCCACTTT	CASSFRNSPLHF
TRBJ1-5	.	TRBV2	.	TGTGCCAGCAAGACGGAATATAGCAATCAGCCCCAGCATTTT	CASKTEYSNQPQHF
TRBJ1-1	.	TRBV11-2	.	TGTGCCAGCAGCTTCGCAGGGTCGGGCACTGAAGCTTTCTTT	CASSFAGSGTEAFF
TRBJ2-2	TRBD1	TRBV5-4	.	TGTGCCAGCAGCCTCCCGGGGACAGGGGGCTTTGGGCACCGGGAGCTGTTTTTT	CASSLPGTGGFGHRELFF
TRBJ1-2	.	TRBV2	.	TGTGCCAGCAGTGAAGGGGGACTAGAATACTATGGCTACACCTTC	CASSEGGLEYYGYTF
TRBJ2-3	TRBD1	TRBV27	.	TGTGCCAGCAGTTCGGACAGGGGGCAGGGAGATACGCAGTATTTT	CASSSDRGQGDTQYF
TRBJ1-5	.	TRBV25-1	.	TGTGCCAGCAGTGAAGCAGGGTCTCAGCCCCAGCATTTT	CASSEAGSQPQHF
TRBJ1-6	.	TRBV25-1	.	TGTGCCAGCAGTGAACCGGACGAGAATTCACCCCTCCACTTT	CASSEPDENSPLHF
TRBJ2-1	TRBD1	TRBV5-5	.	TGTGCCAGCAGCCTGACAGGGGACAATGAGCAGTTCTTC	CASSLTGDNEQFF
TRBJ2-1	.	TRBV7-9	.	TGTGCCAGCAGCCGCGACAGCACCTACAATGAGCAGTTCTTC	CASSRDSTYNEQFF
TRBJ2-7	TRBD1	TRBV19	.	TGTGCCAGTAGTCCTTCGGGACAGTTCTACGAGCAGTACTTC	CASSPSGQFYEQYF
TRBJ2-6	TRBD1	TRBV6-2/TRBV6-3	once	TGTGCCAGCAGTGGACCAGGGGGCGGTGGGGCCAACGTCCTGACTTTC	CASSGPGGGGANVLTF
TRBJ2-1	TRBD2	TRBV7-9	once	TGTGCCAGCAGCTTGCGGTTAGCGGGGGGGCCTAATGAGCAGTTCTTC	CASSLRLAGGPNEQFF
TRBJ2-3	.	TRBV4-2	.	TGTGCCAGCAGCCAGTACTCCCGCGGGGGCACTAGCACAGATACGCAGTATTTT	CASSQYSRGGTSTDTQYF
TRBJ1-6	.	TRBV6-5	.	TGTGCCAGCAGTTACTCGTGGGAGCTCAGTTCACCCCTCCACTTT	CASSYSWELSSPLHF
TRBJ2-3	.	TRBV20-1	.	TGCAGTGCTAGTTTTGACGGCAGCACAGATACGCAGTATTTT	CSASFDGSTDTQYF
TRBJ1-4	.	TRBV7-8	.	TGTGCCAGCAGCTCTGACAGCGCAACTAATGAAAAACTGTTTTTT	CASSSDSATNEKLFF
TRBJ1-4	.	TRBV5-1	.	TGCGCCAGCAGCATTTCCAACAGGGCCCCTAATGAAAAACTGTTTTTT	CASSISNRAPNEKLFF
TRBJ2-7	.	TRBV12-3/TRBV12-4	.	TGTGCCAGCAGTTTTCAGGGAACGTACGAGCAGTACTTC	CASSFQGTYEQYF
TRBJ1-4	.	TRBV4-1	.	TGCGCCAGCACCCCCGCGGTAGACGAAAAACTGTTTTTT	CASTPAVDEKLFF
TRBJ2-5	.	TRBV3-1/TRBV3-2	once	TGTGCCAGCAGCCCGAGGACTCTGGGGGAGACCCAGTACTTC	CASSPRTLGETQYF
TRBJ1-5	TRBD1	TRBV7-2	.	TGTGCCAGCAGCTCCGGGACAGGGGGCTTATACCAGCCCCAGCATTTT	CASSSGTGGLYQPQHF
TRBJ2-2	.	TRBV7-8	.	TGTGCCAGCAGCTTATGGGGAGCCGGGGAGCTGTTTTTT	CASSLWGAGELFF
TRBJ1-1	.	TRBV14	.	TGTGCCAGCAGCCAAGCAGGTCTCGGTGAAGCTTTCTTT	CASSQAGLGEAFF
TRBJ2-2	.	TRBV7-2	.	TGTGCCAGCAGCTTAGATGGAATGGTAAACACCGGGGAGCTGTTTTTT	CASSLDGMVNTGELFF
TRBJ2-7	.	TRBV6-5	.	TGTGCCAGCGGGCCGGGGAATCCCTACGAGCAGTACTTC	CASGPGNPYEQYF
TRBJ2-7	TRBD1	TRBV7-2	.	TGTGCCAGCAGCCCTCGGGACAGGGGAGGCGAGCAGTACTTC	CASSPRDRGGEQYF
TRBJ2-3	.	TRBV12-3/TRBV12-4	.	TGTGCCAGCAGCCCCTGGGACGGAGATACGCAGTATTTT	CASSPWDGDTQYF
TRBJ1-2	.	TRBV15	.	TGTGCCACCAGCAGAGATCTCGCGACCGAGTATGGCTACACCTTC	CATSRDLATEYGYTF
TRBJ2-7	TRBD1	TRBV6-5	.	TGTGCCAGCGGCCCCTACAGGGGAACCTACGAGCAGTACTTC	CASGPYRGTYEQYF
TRBJ2-7	TRBD1	TRBV5-1	.	TGCGCCAGCAGTCTTGGACAGGGCGACTCCTACGAGCAGTACTTC	CASSLGQGDSYEQYF
TRBJ2-5	TRBD2	TRBV3-1/TRBV3-2	.	TGTGCCAGCAGCCGTCGGACAGCGGGGGTTACACAAGAGACCCAGTACTTC	CASSRRTAGVTQETQYF
TRBJ2-2	TRBD1	TRBV28	.	TGTGCCAGCAGCGACAGGGGGAACACCGGGGAGCTGTTTTTT	CASSDRGNTGELFF
TRBJ2-7	.	TRBV3-1/TRBV3-2	.	TGTGCCAGCAGCCCCTCTTTGATTGTCTCCTACGAGCAGTACTTC	CASSPSLIVSYEQYF
TRBJ1-5	TRBD1	TRBV7-2	.	TGTGCCAGCAGCCCGCGGACAGGGCAGAATCAGCCCCAGCATTTT	CASSPRTGQNQPQHF
TRBJ2-1	TRBD2	TRBV27	.	TGTGCCAGCAGTCCCGGACTAGCGGGGGGGCAAATCCCCTACAATGAGCAGTTCTTC	CASSPGLAGGQIPYNEQFF
TRBJ1-4	TRBD1	TRBV18	.	TGTGCCAGCTCACCCGGGACAGGGGAGTCTGAAAAACTGTTTTTT	CASSPGTGESEKLFF
TRBJ1-6	TRBD1	TRBV19	.	TGTGCCAGTAGTCCGGGACAGGGCGCGTTTCCCCTCCACTTT	CASSPGQGAFPLHF
TRBJ2-7	.	TRBV6-5	.	TGTGCCAGCAGCCCCCGGGACGGCTACGAGCAGTACTTC	CASSPRDGYEQYF